The clone carrying this T cell receptor beta chain was detected only a few times. The entry originates in a study of T cells in Graves' hyperthyroidism and ophthalmopathy. Whole-study context: Peripheral blood was taken when the disease was first diagnosed, before any treatment began.

The patients, who ranged from 18 to 65 in age, presented with newly diagnosed hyperthyroidism lasting under 2 months. This CDR3 is built from 15 residues. The germline CDR1 and CDR2 sequences are LGHNA and YSLEER. V lost 1 base, J lost 10 bases, and 8 bases stayed unmatched. RNA transcripts were the template for amplifying TCR beta CDR3 regions. With the HTBI primer set, the TCR CDR3 went through a first round of RT-PCR. TCRdb called the multiplex PCR reads again in MiXCR, with one record for every CDR3 protein. This sample has approximately 700,000 distinct CDR3 sequences, with about a sixth found just once.

The clonotype comes from a man younger than 30 with Graves' hyperthyroidism. The chain joins TRBV4-3 to TRBJ2-3; 10 bases fit TRBD2. Sequenced material: blood. The CDR3 region has the DNA TGCGCCAGCAGCCAAGGTAGCGGGAGGAGTGGGGCGCAGTATTTT. Amino acid sequence: CASSQGSGRSGAQYF.